The 28 T cell receptor beta chains presented below share a single source sample, sequenced in a study of T cells in women clearing cervical HPV infection. Method: immunoSEQ multiplex PCR; TCRdb's copy keeps in-frame clones and lacks some. The sample table sets out 40,000 to 45,000 clones. Sequenced: blood buffy coat. All receptors derive from a woman aged 18 to 75 with a cervical HPV16 infection that either progressed to CIN3+ or cleared (not recorded which).

As regards this clone: The DNA ends 3 residues before the CDR3 does, and the rest of the CDR3 is filled in from the germline J gene. The chain uses TRBV7-2 and TRBJ1-2; 8 bases line up with TRBD1. CDR1 SGHTA and CDR2 FQGNSA come from the germline V gene. The CDR3 consists of 14 residues. This chain's CDR3 is CASSLGTGRTTYTF. The covered CDR3 bases are TGTGCCAGCAGCTTAGGGACAGGGAGGACTACC.

Of note for this clone: The CDR3 end lies 3 residues beyond the end of the read and is filled in from the germline J gene. The gene calls are TRBV2 and TRBJ1-5; no firm D call. This CDR3 comprises 16 residues. The germline V gene has CDR1 SNHLY and CDR2 FYNNEI. The V end was cut by 4 bases, the J end by 2 bases, with 15 bases between. The CDR3 DNA, read in part, is TGTGCCAGCAGTGGCCCTGGCGGATTAGGCAATCAGCCC. The encoded protein is CASSGPGGLGNQP. The complete CDR3 reads CASSGPGGLGNQPQHF.

Details on this clone: The read finishes 3 residues shy of the CDR3 end, and the germline J gene is used to complete it. The J gene is TRBJ2-3, the V gene TRBV7-3, with 10 bases fitting TRBD2. Germline-derived CDR1 and CDR2 are SGHTA and FQGTGA. V shed 5 bases and J 5 bases; nucleotides not matched to a gene: 4. The CDR3 covers 14 residues. This CDR3 reads CASSQLAGVDTQYF. The sequenced CDR3 bases are TGTGCCAGCAGCCAGCTAGCGGGAGTAGATACG.

Its frequency marks this clone as medium-sized. The DNA ends 3 residues before the CDR3 does, and the rest of the CDR3 is filled in from the germline J gene. The chain couples TRBV30 to TRBJ1-5; no reliable D call. CDR1 and CDR2 from the germline V gene are GTSNPN and SVGIG (reference sequence). The length of the CDR3 is 13 residues. Trimming cost V 2 bases and J 4 bases, with 9 bases left between them. This chain's CDR3 is CAWSQQANQPQHF. The CDR3 DNA, read in part, is TGTGCCTGGAGTCAGCAGGCTAATCAGCCC.

About this clone itself: The read falls 3 residues short of the CDR3 end, and the missing part is taken from the germline J gene. J is TRBJ1-2 and V is TRBV7-9, with a possible D match to TRBD1 (5 bases). V was pared by 0 bases and J by 3 bases, with 8 bases between. Per the germline V gene, CDR1 is SEHNR and CDR2 is FQNEAQ (reference sequence). CDR3 length: 14 amino acids. CDR3 amino acids: CASSLAGRDYGYTF. The CDR3 DNA, read in part, is TGTGCCAGCAGCTTAGCGGGCAGGGACTATGGC.

Concerning this clone itself: The CDR3 is cut off 3 residues early in the read; its end comes from the germline J gene. J is TRBJ2-3 and V is TRBV30; 10 bases agree with TRBD2. CDR1 is GTSNPN and CDR2 is SVGIG in the germline V gene (reference sequence). CDR3 length: 14 amino acids. Partial CDR3 DNA: TGTGCCTGGAGAATAGCGGGGGGAGGAGAGACG. This sequence encodes CAWRIAGGGET. The whole CDR3 is CAWRIAGGGETQYF.

With regard to this clone: The CDR3 end lies 3 residues beyond the end of the read and is filled in from the germline J gene. V gene TRBV7-3 combines with J gene TRBJ2-2, with 7 bases aligning to TRBD2. From germline, CDR1 is SGHTA and CDR2 FQGTGA. After removal of 5 bases from V and 4 bases from J, the junction contained 13 bases not matched to a gene. The CDR3 covers 17 residues. The CDR3 bases that were read are TGTGCCAGCAGCCCCCAGGGTAGCGGGTCGGGCACCGGGGAG. It specifies CASSPQGSGSGTGE. The full CDR3 reads CASSPQGSGSGTGELFF.

Comments on this clone: Coverage ceases 3 residues before the CDR3 finishes, and the germline J gene fills in the end. The V and J genes are TRBV18 and TRBJ1-5, with 10 bases aligning to TRBD1. CDR1 KGHSH and CDR2 LQKENI come from the germline V gene. This CDR3 is built from 15 residues. V lost 4 bases and J lost 4; bases outside the gene matches: 4. CDR3 sequence: CASSLGTGENQPQHF. The CDR3 bases that were read are TGTGCCAGCTCACTTGGGACAGGGGAAAATCAGCCC.

On this clone itself: The CDR3 goes on 3 residues after the read ends, and that part is filled in from the germline J gene. V is TRBV7-6 and J is TRBJ1-1; tentative D call: TRBD1 (5 bases). Per the germline V gene, CDR1 is SGHVS and CDR2 is FNYEAQ. V shed 5 bases and J shed 6 bases, with 13 bases lying between them. The CDR3 is 13 residues long. The CDR3 bases that were read are TGTGCCAGCAGCCCCCACAGGCACGCTGAA. Translation: CASSPHRHAE. The whole CDR3 sequence is CASSPHRHAEAFF.

Comments on this clone: The read finishes 3 residues shy of the CDR3 end, and the germline J gene is used to complete it. The chain is built from TRBV6-1 and TRBJ2-7, with TRBD2 matching 11 bases. V shed 4 bases, J shed 3 bases, and the junction held 5 bases outside the gene matches. CDR1 is MNHNS, CDR2 SASEGT, per germline. This CDR3 has 15 amino acids. CDR3: CASSVMTSGDYEQYF. The sequenced part of the CDR3 DNA is TGTGCCAGCAGTGTAATGACTAGCGGGGACTACGAG.

In regard to this clone: The read finishes 3 residues shy of the CDR3 end, and the germline J gene is used to complete it. This chain joins TRBV29-1 and TRBJ2-3; 11 bases fit TRBD2. V dropped 3 bases and J dropped 5; count of bases not matched to a gene: 7. The germline V gene has CDR1 SQVTM and CDR2 ANQGSEA. The CDR3 spans 15 residues. CDR3 loop: CSVDALAGGRDTQYF. The CDR3 bases that were read are TGCAGCGTTGATGCCCTAGCGGGGGGAAGAGATACG.

With regard to this clone: With the read ending 3 residues before the CDR3 end, the germline J gene is used to fill in that end. The gene calls are TRBV20-1 and TRBJ2-7; 7 bases agree with TRBD1. The CDR3 is 13 amino acids. Germline CDR1 and CDR2: DFQATT and SNEGSKA (reference sequence). Trimming cost V 7 bases and J 1 base; bases outside gene matches: 7. The CDR3 reads CSVPGQTSYEQYF. The sequenced part of the CDR3 DNA is TGCAGTGTACCGGGACAGACTTCCTACGAG.

Points on this clone: The CDR3 goes on 3 residues after the read ends, and that part is filled in from the germline J gene. The rearrangement links TRBV10-3 to TRBJ1-1; TRBD1 matches 12 bases. Germline V gives CDR1 ENHRY, CDR2 SYGVKD. J lost 1 base, V lost 6 bases, and 6 bases had no gene match. This CDR3 is 16 amino acids long. The CDR3 protein is CAIRTGTGGWNTEAFF. Partial CDR3 DNA: TGTGCCATCAGGACCGGGACAGGGGGCTGGAACACTGAA.

As regards this clone: The missing CDR3 end, 3 residues past where the read stops, is filled in from the germline J gene. The chain carries TRBV7-8 and TRBJ2-2; 10 positions agree with TRBD1. Germline loops: CDR1 SGHVS, CDR2 FQNEAQ. The CDR3 covers 16 residues. V lost 2 bases, J lost 4 bases, and 4 bases stayed unmatched. CDR3 DNA (partial): TGTGCCAGCAGCTTAAGGGACAGGGGACGCACCGGGGAG. Translated, it gives CASSLRDRGRTGE. The entire CDR3 protein is CASSLRDRGRTGELFF. The variable domain in full, completed from reference TRBV7-8 and TRBJ2-2, reads GAGVSQSPRYKVAKRGQDVALRCDPISGHVSLFWYQQALGQGPEFLTYFQNEAQLDKSGLPSDRFFAERPEGSVSTLKIQRTQQEDSAVYLCASSLRDRGRTGELFFGEGSRLTVL.

Regarding this clone: Sequencing ends 3 residues short of the CDR3 end; the germline J gene provides the rest. The chain is built from TRBV2 and TRBJ2-6; D unresolved. This CDR3 is 17 amino acids long. Trimming took off 6 bases at V and 0 bases at J, with 15 bases between the two ends. Germline V CDR1 and CDR2: SNHLY, FYNNEI. The CDR3 is CASSGTESISGANVLTF. The sequenced part of the CDR3 DNA is TGTGCCAGCAGCGGTACAGAGTCAATCTCTGGGGCCAACGTC.

CDR3 DNA (partial): TGTGCCATCAGTGACTATGGACAGACCCCCAATCAGCCC. This translates into CAISDYGQTPNQP. The full-length CDR3 reads as CAISDYGQTPNQPQHF. The chain carries TRBV10-3 and TRBJ1-5; TRBD1 is a possible D gene (6 bases). The CDR3 end lies 3 residues beyond the end of the read and is filled in from the germline J gene. V dropped 3 bases and J dropped 3 bases, with 15 bases sitting between them. Germline V lookup: CDR1 ENHRY, CDR2 SYGVKD. CDR3 length equals 16 residues.

As for this clone: The read ends 3 residues before the CDR3 terminus; that terminus is restored from the germline J gene. The chain employs TRBV14 and TRBJ2-5; no reliable D call. Trimming removed 1 base from V and 7 bases from J, with 10 bases in between. This CDR3 is 13 amino acids long. Germline V gene data show CDR1 as SGHDN and CDR2 as FVKESK. The part of the CDR3 DNA that was read is TGTGCCAGCAGCCAAGGAGGCAAGAGGACC. It is translated as CASSQGGKRT. The whole CDR3 region reads CASSQGGKRTQYF. The variable domain in full, completed from reference TRBV14 and TRBJ2-5, reads EAGVTQFPSHSVIEKGQTVTLRCDPISGHDNLYWYRRVMGKEIKFLLHFVKESKQDESGMPNNRFLAERTGGTYSTLKVQPAELEDSGVYFCASSQGGKRTQYFGPGTRLLVL.

About this clone: Coverage ceases 3 residues before the CDR3 finishes, and the germline J gene fills in the end. Other DNA sequences of this sample code for an identical CDR3. The chain employs TRBV19 and TRBJ1-3, with TRBD1 matching 7 bases. This CDR3 has 14 amino acids. Per germline, CDR1 LNHDA and CDR2 SQIVND (reference sequence). V lost 8 bases, J lost 0 bases, and 4 bases stayed unmatched. Partial CDR3 DNA: TGTGCCAGTCGACAGGGAAACTCTGGAAACACC. It specifies CASRQGNSGNT. From start to end, the CDR3 is CASRQGNSGNTIYF.

Details on this clone: The read ends 3 residues early relative to the CDR3; the germline J gene fills the gap. The chain is built from TRBV5-1 and TRBJ1-5; D is undetermined. The CDR3 is made up of 14 amino acids. Germline values: CDR1 SGHRS, CDR2 YFSETQ. V lost 2 bases and J 3 bases, leaving 9 bases between the germline ends. This CDR3 is CASSLGPINQPQHF. The covered CDR3 bases are TGCGCCAGCAGCTTAGGGCCGATCAATCAGCCC. The full variable domain, in which reference TRBV5-1 and TRBJ1-5 provide the parts outside the CDR3, is KAGVTQTPRYLIKTRGQQVTLSCSPISGHRSVSWYQQTPGQGLQFLFEYFSETQRNKGNFPGRFSGRQFSNSRSEMNVSTLELGDSALYLCASSLGPINQPQHFGDGTRLSIL.

Turning to this clone: The CDR3 goes on 3 residues after the read ends, and that part is filled in from the germline J gene. The rearrangement uses TRBV6-2 or TRBV6-3 and TRBJ1-2; D gene uncertain. The CDR3 totals 14 residues. Germline assignment: CDR1 MNHEY and CDR2 SVGEGT. Trimming took 7 bases from V and 4 from J, leaving 16 bases between them. The CDR3 loop reads CASIPAGIAYGYTF. The CDR3 DNA, read in part, is TGTGCCAGCATCCCGGCGGGCATAGCCTATGGC.

Concerning this clone itself: The read halts 3 residues ahead of the CDR3 end, with the missing end drawn from the germline J gene. The chain carries TRBV7-3 and TRBJ2-5; 8 bases line up with TRBD2. The CDR3 loop spans 14 amino acids. Germline V CDR1 and CDR2: SGHTA, FQGTGA. V lost 5 bases, J lost 2 bases, and 4 bases stayed unmatched. Incomplete CDR3 DNA: TGTGCCAGCAGCCTTAGCGGGGCTCAAGAGACC. It codes for CASSLSGAQET. The whole CDR3 reads CASSLSGAQETQYF.

Comments on this clone: The read is 3 residues too short to cover the CDR3 end, so that end is filled in from the germline J gene. The chain uses TRBV7-3 and TRBJ1-2; weak D call: TRBD1 (5 bases). Germline CDR1 reads SGHTA; CDR2 reads FQGTGA. V was clipped by 5 bases and J by 6 bases, with 25 bases between them. The CDR3 runs 17 residues. Partial CDR3 DNA: TGTGCCAGCAGCCAAAACCCCCGGTCAGGGAAAGGGGATGGC. It yields the protein CASSQNPRSGKGDG. The CDR3 in full is CASSQNPRSGKGDGYTF. Looking up the rest from reference TRBV7-3 and TRBJ1-2 gives the full variable domain: GAGVSQTPSNKVTEKGKYVELRCDPISGHTALYWYRQSLGQGPEFLIYFQGTGAADDSGLPNDRFFAVRPEGSVSTLKIQRTERGDSAVYLCASSQNPRSGKGDGYTFGSGTRLTVV.

Details on this clone: The read ends 3 residues shy of where the CDR3 ends; the end is completed using the germline J gene. This sequence joins TRBV5-1 and TRBJ2-3; perhaps TRBD1 as D (6 bases). Germline loops: CDR1 SGHRS, CDR2 YFSETQ. The CDR3 covers 14 residues. V was trimmed by 2 bases and J by 6 bases, leaving 13 bases between them. Partial CDR3 DNA: TGCGCCAGCAGCTTCGGACAGCTCCAGGATACG. It codes for CASSFGQLQDT. The CDR3 reads in full as CASSFGQLQDTQYF. The variable domain in full, with the rest retrieved from reference TRBV5-1 and TRBJ2-3, is KAGVTQTPRYLIKTRGQQVTLSCSPISGHRSVSWYQQTPGQGLQFLFEYFSETQRNKGNFPGRFSGRQFSNSRSEMNVSTLELGDSALYLCASSFGQLQDTQYFGPGTRLTVL.

With regard to this clone: The read stops 3 residues short of the end of the CDR3; the missing end is completed from the germline J gene. This chain joins TRBV6-2 or TRBV6-3 and TRBJ2-1, with 11 bases identical to TRBD2. Germline CDR1 is MNHEY and CDR2 is SVGEGT. The CDR3 consists of 15 residues. The trim removed 6 bases at V and 2 bases at J, leaving 3 bases unmatched. The CDR3 DNA, read in part, is TGTGCCAGCAGCACTAGCGGGAGTCCCTACAATGAG. It translates to CASSTSGSPYNE. The entire CDR3 protein reads CASSTSGSPYNEQFF.

The CDR3 loop is CASSALIDSSGRAHGELFF. Incomplete CDR3 DNA: TGCGCCAGCAGCGCTTTGATAGACTCTAGCGGGAGGGCCCACGGGGAG. The J gene is TRBJ2-2, the V gene TRBV5-1; 12 bases are a match to TRBD2. The read gets to within 3 residues of the CDR3 end, and the germline J gene fills in the rest. The germline CDR1 and CDR2 sequences are SGHRS and YFSETQ. CDR3 length: 19 residues. With V trimmed by 4 bases and J by 7 bases, 17 bases remained unmatched.

Regarding this clone: With the read ending 3 residues before the CDR3 end, the germline J gene is used to fill in that end. The sample contains more than one DNA sequence encoding this CDR3. The chain couples TRBV7-3 to TRBJ1-3, with TRBD1 as a possible D gene (5 bases). V gave up 5 bases and J gave up 2 bases, with 16 bases separating them. Germline-derived CDR1 and CDR2 are SGHTA and FQGTGA. The CDR3 extends over 16 amino acids. This chain's CDR3 is CASSPTARGAGNTIYF. CDR3 DNA, as far as it was read: TGTGCCAGCAGCCCGACAGCCCGGGGGGCTGGAAACACC.

Worth noting for this clone: Read coverage stops 3 residues before the CDR3 terminus; the germline J gene supplies the remainder. J is TRBJ2-3 and V is TRBV4-1; D unresolved. Germline V CDR1 and CDR2: MGHRA, YSYEKL. V lost 3 bases, J lost 0 bases, and 7 bases lay in between. The CDR3 sequence is 14 residues long. The CDR3 bases that were read are TGCGCCAGCAGCCAGCCAGTCAGCACAGATACG. Translation gives CASSQPVSTDT. The CDR3 as a whole reads CASSQPVSTDTQYF.

With regard to this clone: The CDR3 goes on 3 residues after the read ends, and that part is filled in from the germline J gene. The V gene is TRBV20-1, the J gene TRBJ1-2, with a possible D match to TRBD1 (5 bases). The CDR3 runs to 13 residues. V was shortened by 1 base and J by 6 bases, with 12 bases between the two germline ends. Germline assignment: CDR1 DFQATT and CDR2 SNEGSKA (reference sequence). The sequenced part of the CDR3 DNA is TGCAGTGCTAGAGTCGACAGAACGCATGGC. Its protein product is CSARVDRTHG. The whole CDR3 protein reads CSARVDRTHGYTF.